This T cell receptor (beta chain) was retrieved from a study of blood T cell repertoires in COVID-19. Study details: COVID-19 samples from acute and convalescent phases originated in the United States, Italy and Spain. Sources were T cells, B-cell-depleted T cells, or PBMCs; the material itself was cDNA or gDNA.

Clones were read by immunoSEQ multiplex PCR, and TCRdb kept only the in-frame ones, dropping some. The table includes some 270,000 clones, approximately 86% detected once. Germline CDR1 is GTSNPN and CDR2 is SVGIG (reference sequence). The CDR3 is 12 amino acids. V lost 2 bases, J lost 11 bases, and 15 bases lay in between. Sequenced sample: peripheral blood. This receptor was identified in a human donor with COVID-19, enrolled during active disease. The donor label of this sample is uncertain. The rearrangement uses TRBV30 and TRBJ1-1; D remains unclear. The CDR3 protein is CAWSLRQSSAFF. The CDR3 DNA reads TGTGCCTGGAGTCTACGACAAAGTTCGGCTTTCTTT. The full variable domain, completed using reference TRBV30 and TRBJ1-1, is SQTIHQWPATLVQPVGSPLSLECTVEGTSNPNLYWYRQAAGRGLQLLFYSVGIGQISSEVPQNLSASRPQDRQFILSSKKLLLSDSGFYLCAWSLRQSSAFFGQGTRLTVV.